The entry below gives a single T cell receptor beta chain sequence along with its context. Germline values: CDR1 LGHNA, CDR2 YNFKEQ. J was trimmed by 1 base and V by 6 bases; bases with no gene match: 15. The CDR3 sequence is 18 residues long. These data belong to a study of blood T cells in healthy people across ages. It was with a sample-barcoded 5' primer and a J-beta primer mix that a second PCR of roughly 6 to 12 cycles was run. TCRdb analysed the 5' RACE reads with MiXCR anew, one entry per CDR3 protein. This table has 800,000 or so distinct CDR3 sequences, around a quarter appearing once. This same sample was also taken into another study, of T cells of mothers and their children. As that study records: Per mother, over 9 million TCR beta CDR3 reads were obtained; per child, 2.5 million to 3.5 million.

Material for sequencing was blood. The receptor was isolated from a boy aged 5 to 17 in good health. The V gene is TRBV4-2, the J gene TRBJ2-1, with TRBD2 matching 7 bases. The CDR3 DNA is TGTGCCAGCAGTCACCCCTGGGAGACTAGCAGATCCTACAATGAGCAGTTCTTC. This encodes CASSHPWETSRSYNEQFF.